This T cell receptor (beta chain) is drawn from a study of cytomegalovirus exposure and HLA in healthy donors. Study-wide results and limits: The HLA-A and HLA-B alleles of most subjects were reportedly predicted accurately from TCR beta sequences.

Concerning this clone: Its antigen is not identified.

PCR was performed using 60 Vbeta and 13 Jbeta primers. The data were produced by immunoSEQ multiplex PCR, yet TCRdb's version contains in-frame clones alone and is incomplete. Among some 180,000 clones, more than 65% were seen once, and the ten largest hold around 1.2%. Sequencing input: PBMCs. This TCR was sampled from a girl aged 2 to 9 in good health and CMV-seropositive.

CDR3 nucleotides: TGCGCCAGCAGCCCGGTCCTCAACACTGAAGCTTTCTTT. It encodes CASSPVLNTEAFF. The chain is built from TRBV5-1 and TRBJ1-1, with D hard to call. The CDR3 totals 13 residues. Germline loops: CDR1 SGHRS, CDR2 YFSETQ. Trimming stripped 4 bases from V and 2 bases from J, with 9 bases between.